Described below is a single T cell receptor (beta chain) sequence and its context. The data were taken from a study of control samples from healthy donors and cancer patients. The length of the CDR3 is 13 residues. Trimming removed 5 bases at V and 0 bases at J, with 8 bases between. Germline V lookup: CDR1 SGHNT, CDR2 YYREEE (reference sequence). Sequencing used immunoSEQ multiplex PCR; TCRdb keeps in-frame clones, though not all of them. The profile shows some 120,000 clones, about 92% of them singletons. The source material was PBMCs. This TCR was recovered from a man aged 50 or older with head and neck cancer. The V call is TRBV5-4, the J call TRBJ1-1; D is unresolved. As DNA, the CDR3 is TGTGCCAGCAGAAAAACAGTGAACACTGAAGCTTTCTTT. Translated: CASRKTVNTEAFF.